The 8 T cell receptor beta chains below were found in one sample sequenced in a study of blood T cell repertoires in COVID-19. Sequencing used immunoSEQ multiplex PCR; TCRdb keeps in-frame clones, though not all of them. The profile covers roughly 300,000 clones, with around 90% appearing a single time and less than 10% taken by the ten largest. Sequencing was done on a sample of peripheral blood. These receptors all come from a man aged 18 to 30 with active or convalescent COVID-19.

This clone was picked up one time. CDR3 protein: CASRKPGESDTQYF. The CDR3 DNA sequence: TGTGCCAGTAGAAAACCGGGGGAGTCAGATACGCAGTATTTT. This chain uses TRBV19 with TRBJ2-3; TRBD2 is a possible D gene (6 bases). Germline CDR1 is LNHDA and CDR2 is SQIVND (reference sequence). The V gene lost 6 bases and the J gene lost 4 bases, with 14 bases spanning the gap. This CDR3 region has 14 residues.

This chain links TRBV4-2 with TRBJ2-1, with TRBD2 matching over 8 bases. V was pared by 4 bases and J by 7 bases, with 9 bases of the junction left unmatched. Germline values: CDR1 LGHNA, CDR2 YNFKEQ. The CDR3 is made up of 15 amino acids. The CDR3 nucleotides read TGTGCCAGCAGCCCCTACTTGCGGGGGGAGAATGAGCAGTTCTTC. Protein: CASSPYLRGENEQFF.

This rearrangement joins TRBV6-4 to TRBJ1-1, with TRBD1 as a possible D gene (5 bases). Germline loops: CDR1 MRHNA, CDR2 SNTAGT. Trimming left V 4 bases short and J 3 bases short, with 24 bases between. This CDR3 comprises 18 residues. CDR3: CASSGPLDLRASHTEAFF. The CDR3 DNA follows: TGTGCCAGCAGTGGCCCTCTCGATCTCAGGGCCTCCCACACTGAAGCTTTCTTT.

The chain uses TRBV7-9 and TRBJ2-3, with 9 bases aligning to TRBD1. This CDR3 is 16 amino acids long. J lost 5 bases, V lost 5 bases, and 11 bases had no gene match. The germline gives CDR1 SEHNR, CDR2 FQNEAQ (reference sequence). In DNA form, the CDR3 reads TGTGCCAGCAGCCCCCCCACAGGGGGACAGGGAGATACGCAGTATTTT. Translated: CASSPPTGGQGDTQYF.

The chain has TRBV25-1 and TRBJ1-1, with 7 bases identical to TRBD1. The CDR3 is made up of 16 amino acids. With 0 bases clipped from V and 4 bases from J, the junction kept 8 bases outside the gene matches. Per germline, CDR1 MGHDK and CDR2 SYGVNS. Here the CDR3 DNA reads TGTGCCAGCAGTGAATATGGGGTCCAGGGGGGCACTGAAGCTTTCTTT. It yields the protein CASSEYGVQGGTEAFF. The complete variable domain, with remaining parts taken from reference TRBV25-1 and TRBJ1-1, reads EADIYQTPRYLVIGTGKKITLECSQTMGHDKMYWYQQDPGMELHLIHYSYGVNSTEKGDLSSESTVSRIRTEHFPLTLESARPSHTSQYLCASSEYGVQGGTEAFFGQGTRLTVV.

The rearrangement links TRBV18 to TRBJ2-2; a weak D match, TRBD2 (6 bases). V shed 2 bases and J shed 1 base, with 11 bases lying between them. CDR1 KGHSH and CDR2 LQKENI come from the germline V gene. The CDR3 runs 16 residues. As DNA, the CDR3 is TGTGCCAGCTCACCAAGTCCAGCGGGGAACACCGGGGAGCTGTTTTTT. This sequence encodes CASSPSPAGNTGELFF.

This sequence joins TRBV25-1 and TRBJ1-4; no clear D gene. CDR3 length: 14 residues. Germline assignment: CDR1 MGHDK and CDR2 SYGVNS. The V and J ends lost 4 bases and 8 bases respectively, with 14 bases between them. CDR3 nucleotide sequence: TGTGCCAGCAGTGTTCGCGGAGGCAGGGAAAAACTGTTTTTT. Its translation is CASSVRGGREKLFF.

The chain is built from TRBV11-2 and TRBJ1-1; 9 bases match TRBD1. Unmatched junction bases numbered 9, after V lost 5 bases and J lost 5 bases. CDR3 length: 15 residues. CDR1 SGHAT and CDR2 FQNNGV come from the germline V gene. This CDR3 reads CASSPWTGVETEAFF. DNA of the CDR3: TGTGCCAGCAGCCCGTGGACAGGGGTGGAGACTGAAGCTTTCTTT.